Sequencing of this TCR beta chain was carried out in a study of T-cell reconstitution after alpha-beta-depleted transplantation in children. A library of TCRbeta sequences, prepared with unique molecular identifiers, was generated. TCRdb analysed the PCR reads with MiXCR anew, one entry per CDR3 protein. This sample carries around 800,000 distinct CDR3 sequences, about 15% of them seen once, and the ten largest clones take approximately 4.5%. About this clonotype itself: Its target is unknown.

This CDR3 has 14 residues. The V and J ends lost 3 bases and 4 bases respectively, with 13 bases between them. From germline, CDR1 is LNHNV and CDR2 YYDKDF (reference sequence). Study-level findings and limits: Newly produced T cells mostly accounted for T-cell counts and diversity one year post-transplant. Reportedly, roughly two months post-transplant, alpha-beta T cells arose from several hundred expanded graft clones. Some patients owed their high day-60 TCRbeta diversity to surviving recipient T cells and thymic progenitors.

The source of this sequence is a male patient aged 5 to 17 who had a stem cell transplant for acute lymphoblastic leukemia, so the T cells may come from the graft donor. Sample: PBMCs, mostly from graft donor cells, taken 360 days after TCRalphabeta/CD19-depleted stem cell transplant. The J gene is TRBJ2-7, the V gene TRBV15, with D possibly matching TRBD1 (6 bases). The CDR3 bases are TGTGCCACCAGCAGCGGACAGAGGTCTTACGAGCAGTACTTC. It codes for CATSSGQRSYEQYF.